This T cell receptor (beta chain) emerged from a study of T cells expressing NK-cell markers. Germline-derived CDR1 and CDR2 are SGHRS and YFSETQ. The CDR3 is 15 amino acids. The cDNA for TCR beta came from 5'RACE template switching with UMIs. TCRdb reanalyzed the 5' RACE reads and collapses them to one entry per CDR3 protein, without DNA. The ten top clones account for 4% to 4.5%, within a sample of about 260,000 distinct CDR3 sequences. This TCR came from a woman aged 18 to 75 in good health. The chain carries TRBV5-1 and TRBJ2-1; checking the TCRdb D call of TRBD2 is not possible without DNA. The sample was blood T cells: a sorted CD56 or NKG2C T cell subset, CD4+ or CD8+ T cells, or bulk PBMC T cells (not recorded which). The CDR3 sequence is CASSLELAGGHEQFF.